The 13 T cell receptor beta chains below come from one sample, sequenced in a study of blood T cell repertoires in COVID-19. Assay: immunoSEQ multiplex PCR; the TCRdb copy retains only in-frame clones and omits some. The sample consists of about 220,000 clones, about 91% of them appearing once. Sequencing used PBMCs or T cells enriched from blood (not recorded which). These receptors were obtained from a woman in her forties or fifties with acute COVID-19.

The rearrangement links TRBV30 to TRBJ1-1; D is ambiguous. Germline V gene data show CDR1 as GTSNPN and CDR2 as SVGIG (reference sequence). The ends were cut back, 0 bases at V and 4 bases at J, with 6 bases in the middle. The length of the CDR3 is 12 residues. The DNA of the CDR3 is TGTGCCTGGAGTGTAACGCGCACTGAAGCTTTCTTT. Translated, it gives CAWSVTRTEAFF.

The J gene is TRBJ1-4, the V gene TRBV29-1; D is undetermined. Trimming cost V 5 bases and J 8 bases, with 9 bases left between them. Germline CDR1 is SQVTM and CDR2 is ANQGSEA. The CDR3 consists of 11 residues. The CDR3 here is CSVTRGEKLFF. CDR3 nucleotides: TGCAGCGTTACGCGAGGGGAAAAACTGTTTTTT.

The chain couples TRBV15 to TRBJ2-1, with a weak D call TRBD2 (5 bases). Trimming took off 0 bases at V and 2 bases at J, with 8 bases between the two ends. The CDR3 length is 15 residues. Per germline, CDR1 LNHNV and CDR2 YYDKDF (reference sequence). CDR3 nucleotides: TGTGCCACCAGCAGAGATCGGACTCCCTACAATGAGCAGTTCTTC. This sequence encodes CATSRDRTPYNEQFF. The whole variable domain, filled in from reference TRBV15 and TRBJ2-1, reads DAMVIQNPRYQVTQFGKPVTLSCSQTLNHNVMYWYQQKSSQAPKLLFHYYDKDFNNEADTPDNFQSRRPNTSFCFLDIRSPGLGDTAMYLCATSRDRTPYNEQFFGPGTRLTVL.

J is TRBJ1-2 and V is TRBV5-4; possible D gene TRBD1, 5 bases. The CDR3 is made up of 13 amino acids. CDR1 is SGHNT, CDR2 YYREEE, per germline (reference sequence). V was shortened by 4 bases and J by 9 bases, with 16 bases between the two germline ends. CDR3 loop: CASSPSGFIRYTF. As DNA, the CDR3 is TGTGCCAGCAGCCCTTCAGGGTTTATTCGCTACACCTTC.

The chain carries TRBV14 and TRBJ2-2; TRBD2 matches at 11 bases. Germline-derived CDR1 and CDR2 are SGHDN and FVKESK. CDR3 length equals 17 residues. The V and J ends lost 4 bases and 0 bases, in that order; junction bases with no gene match: 4. CDR3 DNA: TGTGCCAGCAGCCCGACTAGCGGGGCGACGAACACCGGGGAGCTGTTTTTT. This encodes CASSPTSGATNTGELFF.

The rearrangement links TRBV27 to TRBJ2-1, with 8 bases matching TRBD2. The CDR3 extends over 15 amino acids. Unmatched junction bases numbered 6, after V lost 1 base and J lost 7 bases. CDR1 is MNHEY, CDR2 SMNVEV, per germline (reference sequence). CDR3 residues: CASSLLGLGLNEQFF. The CDR3 DNA reads TGTGCCAGCAGTTTATTGGGACTAGGTCTTAATGAGCAGTTCTTC.

The rearrangement uses TRBV2 and TRBJ2-7, with TRBD1 as a possible D gene (6 bases). Germline assignment: CDR1 SNHLY and CDR2 FYNNEI. This CDR3 has 14 residues. The V end was cut by 8 bases, the J end by 3 bases, with 17 bases between. The CDR3 nucleotides are TGTGCCAGCCAGCGTCGCACAGGGCACTACGAGCAGTACTTC. This sequence encodes CASQRRTGHYEQYF.

This chain uses TRBV5-4 with TRBJ2-1, with TRBD2 matching over 9 bases. V shed 0 bases, J shed 12 bases, and the junction held 10 bases outside the gene matches. The CDR3 sequence is 15 residues long. Looked up from germline, CDR1 is SGHNT and CDR2 is YYREEE (reference sequence). CDR3 protein: CASSLAREGIYRQFF. CDR3 coding DNA: TGTGCCAGCAGCTTGGCGCGGGAGGGGATCTATCGGCAGTTCTTC.

The rearrangement joins TRBV9 to TRBJ2-1, with 8 bases identical to TRBD2. CDR3 length: 15 amino acids. Germline V lookup: CDR1 SGDLS, CDR2 YYNGEE. V dropped 4 bases and J dropped 2; count of bases not matched to a gene: 5. The CDR3 reads CASSPTGGTYNEQFF. DNA of the CDR3: TGTGCCAGCAGCCCGACGGGGGGGACCTACAATGAGCAGTTCTTC.

This chain uses TRBV28 with TRBJ2-7, with no clear D. Trimming took 4 bases from V and 5 from J, leaving 21 bases between them. This CDR3 region has 16 residues. Germline V lookup: CDR1 MDHEN, CDR2 SYDVKM. The CDR3 region has the DNA TGTGCCAGCAGTTCCCCCACGGCGGTAGGAGTCGACGAGCAGTACTTC. It specifies CASSSPTAVGVDEQYF.

V and J are TRBV19 and TRBJ1-5; D remains ambiguous. CDR1 and CDR2 (germline): LNHDA, SQIVND (reference sequence). Trimming took off 5 bases at V and 2 bases at J, with 13 bases between the two ends. The CDR3 runs to 15 residues. The CDR3 sequence: CASSPVGVRNQPQHF. The CDR3 DNA follows: TGTGCCAGTAGTCCTGTCGGGGTTCGCAATCAGCCCCAGCATTTT.

This rearrangement joins TRBV7-2 to TRBJ2-1, with D possibly matching TRBD1 (5 bases). The CDR3 runs to 15 residues. Trimming left V 6 bases short and J 0 bases short, with 12 bases between. Germline V lookup: CDR1 SGHTA, CDR2 FQGNSA. For the CDR3, the DNA is TGTGCCAGCAGACTTACAGGCGTCTCCTACAATGAGCAGTTCTTC. Its translation: CASRLTGVSYNEQFF.

This clone showed up just once. The V gene is TRBV4-3, the J gene TRBJ2-7; TRBD1 aligns across 7 bases. Trimming took 0 bases from V and 1 from J; bases not matched to a gene: 6. CDR3 size: 16 residues. The germline CDR1 and CDR2 sequences are LGHNA and YSLEER. CDR3 amino acids: CASSQDPTGISYEQYF. The CDR3 region has the DNA TGCGCCAGCAGCCAAGACCCGACAGGGATTTCCTACGAGCAGTACTTC.